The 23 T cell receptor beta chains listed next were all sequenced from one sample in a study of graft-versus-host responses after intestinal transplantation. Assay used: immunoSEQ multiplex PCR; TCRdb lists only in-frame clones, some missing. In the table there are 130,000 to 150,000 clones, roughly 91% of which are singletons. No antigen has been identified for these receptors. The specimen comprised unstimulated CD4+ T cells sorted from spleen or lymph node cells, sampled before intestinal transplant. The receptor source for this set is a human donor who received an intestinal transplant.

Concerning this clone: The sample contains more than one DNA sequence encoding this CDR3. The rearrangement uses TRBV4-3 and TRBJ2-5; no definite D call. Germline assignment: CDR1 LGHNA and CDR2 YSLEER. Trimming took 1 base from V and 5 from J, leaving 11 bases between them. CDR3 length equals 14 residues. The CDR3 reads CASSQGSSSETQYF. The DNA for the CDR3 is TGCGCCAGCAGCCAAGGGAGTAGCTCCGAGACCCAGTACTTC.

The CDR3 reads CASRGTGDRNQPQHF. In DNA, the CDR3 is TGTGCCAGCAGGGGGACAGGGGATAGAAATCAGCCCCAGCATTTT. V and J are TRBV2 and TRBJ1-5; TRBD1 aligns across 10 bases. This CDR3 is 15 amino acids long. V dropped 6 bases and J dropped 4; count of bases not matched to a gene: 6. Germline CDR1 reads SNHLY; CDR2 reads FYNNEI.

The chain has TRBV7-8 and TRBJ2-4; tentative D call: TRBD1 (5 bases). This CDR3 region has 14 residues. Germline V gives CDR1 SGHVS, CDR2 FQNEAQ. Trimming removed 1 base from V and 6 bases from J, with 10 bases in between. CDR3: CASSLEQGLNIQYF. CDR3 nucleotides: TGTGCCAGCAGCTTAGAGCAGGGTCTAAACATTCAGTACTTC.

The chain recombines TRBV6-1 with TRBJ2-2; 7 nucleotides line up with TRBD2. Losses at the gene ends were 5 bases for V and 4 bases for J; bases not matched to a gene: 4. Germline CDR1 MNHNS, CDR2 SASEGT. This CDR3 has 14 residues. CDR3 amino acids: CASSWGRATGELFF. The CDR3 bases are TGTGCCAGCAGTTGGGGGAGGGCCACCGGGGAGCTGTTTTTT.

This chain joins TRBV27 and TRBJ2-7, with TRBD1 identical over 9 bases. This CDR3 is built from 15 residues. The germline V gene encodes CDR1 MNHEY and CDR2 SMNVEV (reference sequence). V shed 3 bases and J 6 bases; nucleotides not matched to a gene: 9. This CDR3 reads CASSFADRGLGEQYF. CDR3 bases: TGTGCCAGCAGTTTTGCGGACAGGGGATTGGGCGAGCAGTACTTC.

CDR3 amino acids: CASSTDRVVPEQYF. The CDR3 DNA reads TGTGCCAGTAGTACGGACAGGGTGGTCCCCGAGCAGTACTTC. The chain carries TRBV19 and TRBJ2-7; the match to TRBD1 covers 8 bases. The length of the CDR3 is 14 residues. V trimming: 4 bases; J trimming: 6 bases; junction bases outside the gene matches: 8. From germline, CDR1 is LNHDA and CDR2 SQIVND (reference sequence).

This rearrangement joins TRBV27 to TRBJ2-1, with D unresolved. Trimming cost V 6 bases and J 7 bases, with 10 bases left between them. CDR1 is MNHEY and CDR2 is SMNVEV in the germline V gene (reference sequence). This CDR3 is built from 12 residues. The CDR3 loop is CASRTTWNEQFF. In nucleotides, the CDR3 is TGTGCCAGCAGAACAACTTGGAATGAGCAGTTCTTC.

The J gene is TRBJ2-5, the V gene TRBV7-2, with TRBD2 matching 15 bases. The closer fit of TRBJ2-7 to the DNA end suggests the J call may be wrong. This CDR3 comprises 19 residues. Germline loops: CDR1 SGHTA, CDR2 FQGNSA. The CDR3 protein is CASTYFGTSGRPRSYEQYF. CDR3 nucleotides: TGTGCCAGCACATACTTCGGGACTAGCGGGAGGCCAAGATCCTACGAGCAGTACTTC.

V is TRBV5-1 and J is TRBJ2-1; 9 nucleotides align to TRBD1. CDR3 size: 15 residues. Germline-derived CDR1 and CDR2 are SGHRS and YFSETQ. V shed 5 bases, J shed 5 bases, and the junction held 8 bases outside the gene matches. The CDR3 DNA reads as TGCGCCAGCAGACTCGGACAGGGGAGGAACAATGAGCAGTTCTTC. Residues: CASRLGQGRNNEQFF.

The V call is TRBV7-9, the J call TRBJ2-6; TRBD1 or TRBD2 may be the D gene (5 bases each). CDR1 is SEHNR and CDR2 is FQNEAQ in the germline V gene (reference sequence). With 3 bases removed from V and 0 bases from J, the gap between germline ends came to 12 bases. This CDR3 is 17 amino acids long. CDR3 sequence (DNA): TGTGCCAGCAGCTTCGGGACCACCATCTCTGGGGCCAACGTCCTGACTTTC. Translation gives CASSFGTTISGANVLTF.

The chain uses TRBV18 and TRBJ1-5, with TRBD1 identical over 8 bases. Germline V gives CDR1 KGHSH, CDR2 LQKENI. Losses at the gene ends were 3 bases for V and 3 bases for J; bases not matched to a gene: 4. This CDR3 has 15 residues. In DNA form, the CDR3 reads TGTGCCAGCTCACCGACAGGGGTTGACAATCAGCCCCAGCATTTT. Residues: CASSPTGVDNQPQHF. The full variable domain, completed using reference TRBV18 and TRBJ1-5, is NAGVMQNPRHLVRRRGQEARLRCSPMKGHSHVYWYRQLPEEGLKFMVYLQKENIIDESGMPKERFSAEFPKEGPSILRIQQVVRGDSAAYFCASSPTGVDNQPQHFGDGTRLSIL.

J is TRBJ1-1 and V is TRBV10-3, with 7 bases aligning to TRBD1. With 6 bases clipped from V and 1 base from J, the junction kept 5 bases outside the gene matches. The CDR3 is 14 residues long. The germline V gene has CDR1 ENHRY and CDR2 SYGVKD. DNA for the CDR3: TGTGCCATCAGCGCGGGACAGTCGAACACTGAAGCTTTCTTT. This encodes CAISAGQSNTEAFF.

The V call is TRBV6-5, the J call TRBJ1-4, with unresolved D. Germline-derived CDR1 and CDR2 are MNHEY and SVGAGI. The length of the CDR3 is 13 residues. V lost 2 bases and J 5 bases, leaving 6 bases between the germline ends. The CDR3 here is CASSYRENEKLFF. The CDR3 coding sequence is TGTGCCAGCAGTTACCGGGAGAATGAAAAACTGTTTTTT.

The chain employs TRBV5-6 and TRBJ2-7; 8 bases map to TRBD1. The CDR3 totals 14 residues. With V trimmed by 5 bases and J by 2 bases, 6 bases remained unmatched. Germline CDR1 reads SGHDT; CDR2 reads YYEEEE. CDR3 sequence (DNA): TGTGCCAGCAGGGTTGGACAGGGAGCCTACGAGCAGTACTTC. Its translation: CASRVGQGAYEQYF.

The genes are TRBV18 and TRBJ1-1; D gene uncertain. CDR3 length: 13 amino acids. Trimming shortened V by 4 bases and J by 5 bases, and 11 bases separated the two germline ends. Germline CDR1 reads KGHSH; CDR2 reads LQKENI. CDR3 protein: CASSREVGTEAFF. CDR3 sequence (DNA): TGTGCCAGCTCACGAGAAGTTGGGACTGAAGCTTTCTTT.

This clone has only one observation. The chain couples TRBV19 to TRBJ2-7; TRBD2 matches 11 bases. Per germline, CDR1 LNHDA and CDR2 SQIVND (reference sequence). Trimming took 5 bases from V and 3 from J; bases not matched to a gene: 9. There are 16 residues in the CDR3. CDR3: CASSPPRLAGIYEQYF. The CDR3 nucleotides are TGTGCCAGTAGTCCCCCCCGACTAGCGGGGATCTACGAGCAGTACTTC.

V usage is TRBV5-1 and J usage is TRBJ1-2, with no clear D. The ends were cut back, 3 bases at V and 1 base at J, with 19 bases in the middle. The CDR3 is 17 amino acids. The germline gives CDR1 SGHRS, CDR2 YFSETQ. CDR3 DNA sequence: TGCGCCAGCAGCTGGGGAGGAAGTCGTACACTTAACTATGGCTACACCTTC. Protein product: CASSWGGSRTLNYGYTF.

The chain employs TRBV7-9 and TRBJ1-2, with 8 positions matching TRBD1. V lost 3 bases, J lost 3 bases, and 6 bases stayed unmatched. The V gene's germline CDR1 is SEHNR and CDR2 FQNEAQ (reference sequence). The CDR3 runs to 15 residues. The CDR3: CASSFGTGGDYGYTF. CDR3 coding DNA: TGTGCCAGCAGCTTCGGGACAGGCGGGGACTATGGCTACACCTTC.

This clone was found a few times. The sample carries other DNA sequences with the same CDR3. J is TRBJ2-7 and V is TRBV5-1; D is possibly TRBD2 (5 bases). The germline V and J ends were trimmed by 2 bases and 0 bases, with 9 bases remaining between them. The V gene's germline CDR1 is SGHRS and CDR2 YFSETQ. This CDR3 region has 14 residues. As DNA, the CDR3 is TGCGCCAGCAGCTTCCAAGGGAGCTCCTACGAGCAGTACTTC. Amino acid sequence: CASSFQGSSYEQYF.

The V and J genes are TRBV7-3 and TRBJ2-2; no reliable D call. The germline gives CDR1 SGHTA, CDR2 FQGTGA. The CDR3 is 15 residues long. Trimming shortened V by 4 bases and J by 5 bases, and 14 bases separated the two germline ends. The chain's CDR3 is CASSSSRLGTGELFF. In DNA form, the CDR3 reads TGTGCCAGCAGCTCTTCGCGGTTGGGAACCGGGGAGCTGTTTTTT.

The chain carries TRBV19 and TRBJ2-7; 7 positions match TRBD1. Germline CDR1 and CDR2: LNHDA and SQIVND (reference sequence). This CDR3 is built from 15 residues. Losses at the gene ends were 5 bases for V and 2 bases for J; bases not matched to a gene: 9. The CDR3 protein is CASSYTGDTTYEQYF. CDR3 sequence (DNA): TGTGCCAGTAGTTATACAGGGGACACCACCTACGAGCAGTACTTC.

CDR3 in amino acids: CASSGQGGGYGYTF. CDR3 DNA: TGTGCCAGCAGTGGACAGGGGGGGGGCTATGGCTACACCTTC. The V and J genes are TRBV28 and TRBJ1-2, with 10 bases aligning to TRBD1. This CDR3 has 14 amino acids. Looked up from germline, CDR1 is MDHEN and CDR2 is SYDVKM. Trimming took 5 bases from V and 4 from J; bases not matched to a gene: 4.

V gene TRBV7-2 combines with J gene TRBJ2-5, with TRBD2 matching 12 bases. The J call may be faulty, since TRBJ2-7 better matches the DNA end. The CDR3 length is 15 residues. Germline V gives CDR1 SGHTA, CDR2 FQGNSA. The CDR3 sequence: CASSSLAGGPYEQYF. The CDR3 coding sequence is TGTGCCAGCAGCTCTCTAGCGGGAGGGCCGTACGAGCAGTACTTC.